This T cell receptor beta chain is from a study of CD8+CD57+ T cells in acquired aplastic anemia. Overall study: DNA from sorted CD4+ and CD8+ cells averaged around 3 ug. Study-level points and caveats: Around 27 was the count of CD8+ CDR3 sequences that patients shared with controls.

Before being chosen for sequencing, patients had shown CD8+CD57+ cell expansion by flow cytometry. The use of genomic DNA as template underpinned the TCR beta VDJ and CDR3 profiling. TCRdb fed the reads into MiXCR, producing one record per CDR3 protein. Counted here are approximately 260,000 distinct CDR3 sequences, 82% occurring once; the ten biggest clones make up approximately 40%. Of note for this clonotype: Its specificity is unknown.

With 3 bases removed from V and 8 bases from J, the gap between germline ends came to 14 bases. Germline CDR1 is SGDLS and CDR2 is YYNGEE. The CDR3 consists of 13 residues. The gene calls are TRBV9 and TRBJ1-2, with D maybe TRBD1 (6 bases). This TCR came from a human donor with aplastic anemia. Sequencing was done on a sample of sorted CD4+, CD8+, or CD8+CD57+ T cells (not recorded which) from PBMCs. CDR3 in DNA: TGTGCCAGCAGCGGCGACGGGGGCGAGGGCTACACCTTC. Its protein is CASSGDGGEGYTF.